A selection of T cell receptor beta chains follows, all from one sample in a study of CD8 T cells in ankylosing spondylitis. TCRdb called the 5' RACE reads again in MiXCR, with one record for every CDR3 protein. In the table there are around 39,000 distinct CDR3 sequences, around an eighth of which are singletons. Sequenced material: synovial fluid, either unsorted or a sorted T cell fraction (not recorded which). The origin of the receptors is a male donor with ankylosing spondylitis. Each CDR3 is given with its conserved first and last residue.

CDR3 protein: CATSREGEVNEQYF
V gene: TRBV15
J gene: TRBJ2-7

CDR3 protein: CAISIRQGETAAYNEQFF
V gene: TRBV10-3
J gene: TRBJ2-1

CDR3 protein: CSASFPGQGDYNEQFF
V gene: TRBV20-1
J gene: TRBJ2-1

CDR3 protein: CASGSMNIQYF
V gene: TRBV10-2
J gene: TRBJ2-4

CDR3 protein: CASSVQYSSYNEQFF
V gene: TRBV6-1
J gene: TRBJ2-1

CDR3 protein: CASSLAGTYYGYTF
V gene: TRBV5-1
J gene: TRBJ1-2

CDR3 protein: CASSGGQGRNTEAFF
V gene: TRBV9
J gene: TRBJ1-1

CDR3 protein: CASSPRTYEKLFF
V gene: TRBV12-3/TRBV12-4
J gene: TRBJ1-4

CDR3 protein: CASSINGEQFF
V gene: TRBV6-2/TRBV6-3
J gene: TRBJ2-1

CDR3 protein: CASSMNRAYEQYF
V gene: TRBV19
J gene: TRBJ2-7

CDR3 protein: CAVRSGSGYEQYF
V gene: TRBV10-3
J gene: TRBJ2-7

CDR3 protein: CASSQGDKADYTF
V gene: TRBV4-1
J gene: TRBJ1-2

CDR3 protein: CASSPRASGNTIYF
V gene: TRBV7-9
J gene: TRBJ1-3

CDR3 protein: CASSYSNRKNTEAFF
V gene: TRBV6-2/TRBV6-3
J gene: TRBJ1-1

CDR3 protein: CATSDFAGAPPYQETQYF
V gene: TRBV24-1
J gene: TRBJ2-5

CDR3 protein: CASSLSEGGFYNEQFF
V gene: TRBV5-6
J gene: TRBJ2-1

CDR3 protein: CASSQGGTTSYEQYF
V gene: TRBV4-2
J gene: TRBJ2-7

CDR3 protein: CASSFFSSGSSAYF
V gene: TRBV27
J gene: TRBJ2-5

CDR3 protein: CSAGTTGGDSPETQYF
V gene: TRBV20-1
J gene: TRBJ2-5

CDR3 protein: CASSLEGGYGYTF
V gene: TRBV5-4
J gene: TRBJ1-2

CDR3 protein: CAITNREGHYEQYF
V gene: TRBV10-3
J gene: TRBJ2-7

CDR3 protein: CASSLANPGRRLDTQYF
V gene: TRBV28
J gene: TRBJ2-3

CDR3 protein: CASSLLLTGSESNYGYTF
V gene: TRBV4-3
J gene: TRBJ1-2

CDR3 protein: CSAGIAESSYNEQFF
V gene: TRBV20-1
J gene: TRBJ2-1

CDR3 protein: CASSERGYNEQFF
V gene: TRBV5-1
J gene: TRBJ2-1

CDR3 protein: CASRNTGELFF
V gene: TRBV2
J gene: TRBJ2-2

CDR3 protein: CASGLGQGGTEAFF
V gene: TRBV12-5
J gene: TRBJ1-1

CDR3 protein: CASAADRSTEAFF
V gene: TRBV27
J gene: TRBJ1-1

CDR3 protein: CASRGTDDYTF
V gene: TRBV7-9
J gene: TRBJ1-2

CDR3 protein: CASSLGLGPRYQETQYF
V gene: TRBV11-2
J gene: TRBJ2-5

CDR3 protein: CARGPGIRGNQPQHF
V gene: TRBV4-2
J gene: TRBJ1-5

CDR3 protein: CASRVRQGASDEQFF
V gene: TRBV21-1
J gene: TRBJ2-1

CDR3 protein: CASSPQGQHSYEQYF
V gene: TRBV18
J gene: TRBJ2-7

CDR3 protein: CSVETGGPLDRAQHF
V gene: TRBV29-1
J gene: TRBJ1-5

CDR3 protein: CSARVLGTDTGELFF
V gene: TRBV20-1
J gene: TRBJ2-2

CDR3 protein: CSAESSGRAGSDTQYF
V gene: TRBV20-1
J gene: TRBJ2-3

CDR3 protein: CASSHGTSGAHNEQFF
V gene: TRBV7-3
J gene: TRBJ2-1

CDR3 protein: CASSVVPANTEAFF
V gene: TRBV9
J gene: TRBJ1-1

CDR3 protein: CASSYSGYNEQFF
V gene: TRBV6-2/TRBV6-3
J gene: TRBJ2-1

CDR3 protein: CASSTGVYEQYF
V gene: TRBV7-8
J gene: TRBJ2-7

CDR3 protein: CSVSSGRSSYNEQFF
V gene: TRBV20-1
J gene: TRBJ2-1

CDR3 protein: CAGSQQGPNNSPLHF
V gene: TRBV6-2/TRBV6-3
J gene: TRBJ1-6

CDR3 protein: CASRTDLPTGELFF
V gene: TRBV6-2/TRBV6-3
J gene: TRBJ2-2

CDR3 protein: CASSLGQGKYYEQYF
V gene: TRBV4-3
J gene: TRBJ2-7

CDR3 protein: CASSSGGMSYTF
V gene: TRBV7-8
J gene: TRBJ1-2

CDR3 protein: CASSPTSGSPYNEQFF
V gene: TRBV14
J gene: TRBJ2-1

CDR3 protein: CASSLGQIYGYTF
V gene: TRBV12-3/TRBV12-4
J gene: TRBJ1-2

CDR3 protein: CASSQRVAGEAFF
V gene: TRBV6-1
J gene: TRBJ1-1

CDR3 protein: CASSQWRLAGIYEQYF
V gene: TRBV4-2
J gene: TRBJ2-7

CDR3 protein: CASSFRVGTQYF
V gene: TRBV12-3/TRBV12-4
J gene: TRBJ2-3